The present T cell receptor beta chain was sequenced within a study of regulatory T cells in long-lasting Graves disease. Documented time point: newly diagnosed GD, antithyroid drugs for less than 3 months. The TCR library used RNA extracted from PBMCs. Study outcomes and limitations: Persistent Graves' patients had lower TCR diversity than newly diagnosed ones.

Arm-PCR of CDR3 regions and iRepertoire HTBI primers were the basis on which TCR beta libraries were built. TCRdb recomputed calls from the multiplex PCR reads with MiXCR, one row per CDR3 protein. The table shows more than 350,000 distinct CDR3 sequences, with 15% occurring only once. The CDR3 is 15 amino acids. After removal of 6 bases from V and 10 bases from J, the junction contained 12 bases not matched to a gene. This clonotype was recorded at least ten times. As yet, its antigen is unknown. A further study also used this sample, focusing on T cells in Graves' hyperthyroidism and ophthalmopathy.

Here the sequenced sample was peripheral blood mononuclear cells (PBMCs), taken at new diagnosis, from a patient treated with antithyroid drugs. The chain carries TRBV12-3 or TRBV12-4 and TRBJ1-6; TRBD1 matches 7 bases. The TCR sequence derives from a woman under 40 with Graves disease. The CDR3 region has the DNA TGTGCCAGCAGCCATCACGACAGGGTTGCATCACCCCTCCACTTT. Translated: CASSHHDRVASPLHF.